A selection of T cell receptor beta chains follows, all from one sample in a study of cytomegalovirus exposure and HLA in healthy donors. Here immunoSEQ multiplex PCR was the method, and the copy in TCRdb shows in-frame clones only, minus some. Here the sample spans approximately 79,000 clones, 70% to 80% being singletons. Material for sequencing was PBMCs. The receptors originated from a middle-aged man in good health and CMV-seropositive. The CDR3 runs from the conserved cysteine through the conserved F or W. D genes are given only for firm matches. The size of a clone is reported for some rows only, either as once, few or many, or as a class for expanded clones.

>TRBD1|-|TRBJ1-4|TRBV2
CASSEAQGGRNEKLFF
TGTGCCAGCAGTGAAGCGCAAGGGGGCAGGAATGAAAAACTGTTTTTT
>-|-|TRBJ1-5|TRBV6-1
CASSRREEGNQPQHF
TGTGCCAGCAGCCGCAGGGAGGAAGGAAATCAGCCCCAGCATTTT
>TRBD1|-|TRBJ1-2|TRBV11-3
CASSRFTGDFDYGYTF
TGTGCCAGCAGCCGATTCACAGGGGATTTCGACTATGGCTACACCTTC
>-|few|TRBJ2-1|TRBV2
CASSEAGAGLYNEQFF
TGTGCCAGCAGTGAAGCTGGGGCGGGGTTGTACAATGAGCAGTTCTTC
>TRBD2|-|TRBJ2-1|TRBV27
CASSLLAGGPNEQFF
TGTGCCAGCAGTTTACTAGCGGGGGGGCCCAATGAGCAGTTCTTC
>TRBD2|few|TRBJ2-7|TRBV10-3
CAISPRLAGGPGEQYF
TGTGCCATCAGCCCTAGACTAGCGGGAGGGCCTGGAGAGCAGTACTTC
>-|few|TRBJ2-7|TRBV30
CAWTPGHNYEQYF
TGTGCCTGGACTCCGGGACATAACTACGAGCAGTACTTC
>-|-|TRBJ1-2|TRBV30
CAWSPLNRDGYTF
TGTGCCTGGAGTCCTTTAAACAGGGATGGCTACACCTTC
>TRBD2|-|TRBJ2-3|TRBV2
CASSEGTSGPSTDTQYF
TGTGCCAGCAGTGAGGGGACTAGCGGACCTAGCACAGATACGCAGTATTTT
>TRBD1|-|TRBJ1-4|TRBV15
CATSTRQGNEKLFF
TGTGCCACCAGCACTCGACAGGGAAATGAAAAACTGTTTTTT
>TRBD2|-|TRBJ2-7|TRBV4-3
CASSQELADNYEQYF
TGCGCCAGCAGCCAAGAACTAGCGGACAACTACGAGCAGTACTTC
>-|few|TRBJ2-7|TRBV6-5
CASRAEPAAYEQYF
TGTGCCAGCCGCGCGGAGCCGGCGGCTTACGAGCAGTACTTC
>TRBD1|few|TRBJ2-3|TRBV7-9
CASSLVFGDSTDTQYF
TGTGCCAGCAGCTTAGTATTTGGGGACAGTACAGATACGCAGTATTTT
>-|-|TRBJ2-7|TRBV7-8
CASSLAGDGLEQYF
TGTGCCAGCAGCTTAGCGGGAGACGGTCTCGAGCAGTACTTC
>-|-|TRBJ1-1|TRBV9
CASSVLDGNMNTEAFF
TGTGCCAGCAGCGTCCTGGACGGGAACATGAACACTGAAGCTTTCTTT
>TRBD1|-|TRBJ2-5|TRBV6-1
CASSGTGGDETQYF
TGTGCCAGCAGCGGGACAGGGGGCGATGAGACCCAGTACTTC
>-|-|TRBJ2-2|TRBV28
CASSPPGYGDTGELFF
TGTGCCAGCAGTCCCCCGGGTTACGGGGATACCGGGGAGCTGTTTTTT
>-|-|TRBJ2-7|TRBV20-1
CSALGRNEQYF
TGCAGTGCGCTTGGGAGGAACGAGCAGTACTTC
>TRBD2|-|TRBJ2-1|TRBV11-2
CASSSPALAGGYNEQFF
TGTGCCAGCAGCTCCCCGGCACTAGCGGGGGGGTACAATGAGCAGTTCTTC
>TRBD1|few|TRBJ1-1|TRBV4-3
CASSLGQGNTEAFF
TGCGCCAGCAGCCTTGGACAGGGGAACACTGAAGCTTTCTTT
>TRBD1|-|TRBJ1-4|TRBV10-3
CAIRPGQGAKGAANEKLFF
TGTGCCATCAGGCCGGGACAGGGGGCGAAAGGAGCGGCTAATGAAAAACTGTTTTTT
>TRBD1|-|TRBJ2-1|TRBV7-2
CASSLGGDRGHYNEQFF
TGTGCCAGCAGCTTAGGGGGGGACAGGGGGCACTACAATGAGCAGTTCTTC
>TRBD1|-|TRBJ1-1|TRBV5-1
CASTTGQANTEAFF
TGCGCCAGCACCACAGGACAGGCGAACACTGAAGCTTTCTTT
>-|few|TRBJ1-1|TRBV28
CASSLLRGADTEAFF
TGTGCCAGCAGTTTGTTGCGGGGGGCGGACACTGAAGCTTTCTTT
>-|-|TRBJ1-1|TRBV5-6
CASSAGEEAFF
TGTGCCAGCAGCGCCGGGGAAGAAGCTTTTTTT
>TRBD2|-|TRBJ2-3|TRBV19
CASLATSGIGTQYF
TGTGCCAGTCTAGCTACTAGCGGGATTGGTACGCAGTATTTT
>TRBD1|-|TRBJ2-2|TRBV5-1
CASSPVGQDTGELFF
TGCGCCAGCAGCCCAGTAGGACAGGACACCGGGGAGCTGTTTTTT
>-|-|TRBJ2-7|TRBV2
CAFFKQKTAYEQYF
TGTGCTTTTTTCAAACAGAAGACGGCCTACGAGCAGTACTTC